A single T cell receptor beta chain is shown here with its context. This specimen comes from a study of blood T cells in healthy people across ages. A sample-barcoded 5' primer and a J-beta primer mix were used in a second PCR of roughly 6 to 11 cycles. A single record per CDR3 protein comes from TCRdb applying MiXCR to the 5' RACE reads. The table includes 1.5 million to 2 million distinct CDR3 sequences, around half detected once. This CDR3 contains 14 residues. Per germline, CDR1 SGHTA and CDR2 FQGNSA. Sequencing was carried out using blood. The TCR sequence derives from a woman aged 40 to 50 in good health. V and J are TRBV7-2 and TRBJ2-7, with 8 bases lining up with TRBD1. The DNA end is more similar to TRBJ2-5, so the J call may be wrong. The CDR3 reads CASNVDRDPWTQYF. The CDR3 DNA reads TGTGCCAGCAATGTGGACAGGGACCCGTGGACCCAGTACTTC.